This passage covers 6 T cell receptor beta chains from one sample sequenced in a study of T cells in women clearing cervical HPV infection. Only in-frame clones appear in the TCRdb table, and some are missing; sequencing was by immunoSEQ multiplex PCR. This sample's table has approximately 35,000 clones. The specimen sequenced was blood buffy coat. These receptors were obtained from a woman aged 18 to 69 with a cervical HPV16 infection that either progressed to CIN3+ or cleared (not recorded which).

To note about this clone: The DNA ends 3 residues before the CDR3 does, and the rest of the CDR3 is filled in from the germline J gene. This chain links TRBV2 with TRBJ1-1; D gene unclear. CDR1 is SNHLY, CDR2 FYNNEI, per germline. The CDR3 runs to 12 residues. CDR3 DNA, as far as it was read: TGTGCCAGCAGTGGTAAGGCGGGAGAA. Translating gives CASSGKAGE. In full, the CDR3 is CASSGKAGEAFF.

As concerns this clone: The read ends 3 residues early relative to the CDR3; the germline J gene fills the gap. The J gene is TRBJ1-1, the V gene TRBV20-1, with 7 bases lining up with TRBD1. This CDR3 spans 16 amino acids. Germline V gives CDR1 DFQATT, CDR2 SNEGSKA (reference sequence). CDR3 bases read: TGCAGTGCTAGGCGAACAGGGGCAGATTGGGTCGCCGAA. It codes for CSARRTGADWVAE. The complete CDR3 protein is CSARRTGADWVAEAFF.

A word on this clone: The CDR3 end is not reached by the read, which stops 3 residues before it; the germline J gene fills it in. The V and J genes are TRBV19 and TRBJ2-3; TRBD1 matches 11 bases. The CDR3 runs to 16 residues. CDR1 is LNHDA and CDR2 is SQIVND in the germline V gene (reference sequence). Here the CDR3 reads CASKGTGGGRNQPQYF. The CDR3 DNA, read in part, is TGTGCCAGTAAGGGGACAGGGGGGGGACGCAATCAGCCG.

Notes on this clone: The CDR3 is cut off 3 residues early in the read; its end comes from the germline J gene. This chain joins TRBV18 and TRBJ1-4; D ambiguous. Per the germline V gene, CDR1 is KGHSH and CDR2 is LQKENI. V was trimmed by 2 bases and J by 0 bases, leaving 7 bases between them. CDR3 length: 15 residues. CDR3 amino acids: CASSPEVATNEKLFF. CDR3 DNA, as far as it was read: TGTGCCAGCTCACCAGAGGTTGCAACTAATGAAAAA.

In regard to this clone: A junction boundary mismatches the germline segment, possibly from a read error. The read gets to within 3 residues of the CDR3 end, and the germline J gene fills in the rest. The chain couples TRBV7-7 to TRBJ1-2, with a tentative D call TRBD1 (6 bases). The CDR3 length is 17 residues. The germline gives CDR1 SSHAT, CDR2 FNYEAQ (reference sequence). Here the CDR3 reads CASSQAPGGARTDTYTF. CDR3 DNA (partial): TGTGCTAGCAGCCAAGCACCGGGGGGGGCACGCACAGATACC. Drawing the rest from reference TRBV7-7 and TRBJ1-2, the complete variable domain is GAGVSQSPRYKVTKRGQDVTLRCDPISSHATLYWYQQALGQGPEFLTYFNYEAQPDKSGLPSDRFSAERPEGSISTLTIQRTEQRDSAMYRCASSQAPGGARTDTYTFGSGTRLTVV.

To note about this clone: With the read ending 3 residues before the CDR3 end, the germline J gene is used to fill in that end. The chain uses TRBV20-1 and TRBJ2-1; no definite D call. The germline V gene has CDR1 DFQATT and CDR2 SNEGSKA (reference sequence). V lost 0 bases and J 6 bases, leaving 6 bases between the germline ends. The CDR3 has 12 residues. The CDR3 region is CSARDLVNEQFF. Incomplete CDR3 DNA: TGCAGTGCTAGAGATCTCGTCAATGAG.